Listed below are T cell receptor beta chains from one sample, sequenced in a study of beta chain features in type 1 diabetes. Here immunoSEQ multiplex PCR was the method, and the copy in TCRdb shows in-frame clones only, minus some. The table shows 850,000 to 900,000 clones, with 17% occurring only once. The sequenced sample was naive CD4+ T cells from blood. The receptor source for this set is a woman aged 18-29 years in good health. CDR3s include the opening cysteine and the closing phenylalanine or tryptophan. Fields, in order: D gene, J gene, clone size, V gene, CDR3 DNA, CDR3 protein. A D gene is named only where the DNA matches it firmly. The size field is filled for only some rows; it gives once, few, many or a size class.

.	TRBJ1-4	.	TRBV5-1	TGCGCCAGCAGCTTGGGACAGACTAATGAAAAACTGTTTTTT	CASSLGQTNEKLFF
TRBD2	TRBJ2-4	.	TRBV7-2	TGTGCCAGCAGCTTATGGGCAGGCGGGGGGAAAAACATTCAGTACTTC	CASSLWAGGGKNIQYF
TRBD2	TRBJ2-1	few	TRBV7-8	TGTGCCAGCAGTTCCGGGACTAGAACTCTCAATGAGCAGTTCTTC	CASSSGTRTLNEQFF
.	TRBJ2-1	.	TRBV7-8	TGTGCCAGCAGCTTAGCCTCCCTCCTCAATGAGCAGTTCTTC	CASSLASLLNEQFF
TRBD1	TRBJ2-5	.	TRBV19	TGTGCCAGTAGTATGTGGGGAACGACAGGGGGGACCCAGTACTTC	CASSMWGTTGGTQYF
TRBD2	TRBJ2-1	.	TRBV18	TGTGCCAGCTCTCAAGCGGGATACCAATACAATGAGCAGTTCTTC	CASSQAGYQYNEQFF
.	TRBJ2-7	few	TRBV6-6	TGTGCCAGCAGTTACCAGCTATCCTACGAGCAGTACTTC	CASSYQLSYEQYF
TRBD2	TRBJ2-3	.	TRBV4-3	TGCGCCAGCAGCCAACATGGGACTAGCTGGGATACGCAGTATTTT	CASSQHGTSWDTQYF
TRBD2	TRBJ2-3	.	TRBV10-3	TGTGCCATCAGTATAGCGGGAGGACAGGTAGATACGCAGTATTTT	CAISIAGGQVDTQYF
.	TRBJ2-1	few	TRBV19	TGTGCCAGTAGGACCTCTGCGTCCTACAATGAGCAGTTCTTC	CASRTSASYNEQFF
.	TRBJ1-5	few	TRBV19	TGTGCCAGTAAAGGAGGGAACTCCAATCAGCCCCAGCATTTT	CASKGGNSNQPQHF
TRBD1	TRBJ1-2	.	TRBV7-8	TGTGCCAGCAGCCCGGACAGGCAGCGCTATGGCTACACCTTC	CASSPDRQRYGYTF
.	TRBJ2-7	few	TRBV6-6	TGTGCCAGCAGTTACTCCTTAGGCAGGGGAACCTACGAGCAGTACTTC	CASSYSLGRGTYEQYF